Reported below is one TCR beta chain. Antigen specificity is unknown. This specimen comes from a study of shared clonotypes between healthy human individuals. Notes on the study in general: In contrast to clonotypes shared by all four donors, non-shared clonotypes had lower generation probabilities.

At deep level, the assay was performed. Produced via immunoSEQ multiplex PCR; TCRdb's table is partial and in-frame only. The table records roughly 2.5 million clones, more than 90% of them present only once. Germline CDR1 and CDR2: MNHNS and SASEGT. This CDR3 spans 16 amino acids. Trimming pared 0 bases from V and 4 bases from J, leaving 13 bases between. This sequence joins TRBV6-1 and TRBJ2-1, with D perhaps being TRBD1 or TRBD2 (5 bases each). The specimen sequenced was naive CD4+ T cells sorted from blood. Indicated subset: CD45RA+ positively selected. This clonotype was sampled from a man aged 18-30 years in good health. The CDR3 sequence is CASSEAQGEGYNEQFF. The CDR3 DNA sequence: TGTGCCAGCAGTGAAGCGCAGGGAGAGGGATACAATGAGCAGTTCTTC.